What follows is one T cell receptor (delta chain) and its context. TCRdb reprocessed the RT-PCR reads using CATT. In the table there are approximately 2,000 delta-chain clones, roughly 24% of which are singletons. The data were obtained in a study of gamma-delta T cells after stem cell transplantation. CDR3 length: 21 amino acids. V was clipped by 0 bases and J by 0 bases; unmatched bases: 15. Germline loops: CDR1 TSWWSYY, CDR2 QGS. This clonotype was sampled from a human donor. It is not recorded whose cells these are; they may come from a transplant donor. This chain links TRDV1 with TRDJ1, with 11 bases aligning to TRDD3. Sequencing was performed on gamma-delta T cells. The CDR3 bases are TGTGCTCTTGGGGAACTAGCCCCCCTGGGGGATACCACGCTGTACACCGATAAACTCATCTTT. Translating it yields CALGELAPLGDTTLYTDKLIF.